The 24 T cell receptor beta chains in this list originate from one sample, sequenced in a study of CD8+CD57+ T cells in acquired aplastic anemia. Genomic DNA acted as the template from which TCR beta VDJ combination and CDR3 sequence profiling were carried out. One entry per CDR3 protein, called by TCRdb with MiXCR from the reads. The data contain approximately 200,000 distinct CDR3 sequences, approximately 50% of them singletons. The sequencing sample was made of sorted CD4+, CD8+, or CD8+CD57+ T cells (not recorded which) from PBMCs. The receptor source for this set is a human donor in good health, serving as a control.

CDR3 in amino acids: CATSEGTGSGNTIYF. As DNA, the CDR3 is TGTGCCACCAGTGAAGGGACAGGGAGTGGAAACACCATATATTTT. The chain combines TRBV24-1 with TRBJ1-3; 9 nucleotides line up with TRBD1. Germline loops: CDR1 KGHDR, CDR2 SFDVKD. Trimming cost V 4 bases and J 3 bases; bases outside gene matches: 3. This CDR3 comprises 15 residues.

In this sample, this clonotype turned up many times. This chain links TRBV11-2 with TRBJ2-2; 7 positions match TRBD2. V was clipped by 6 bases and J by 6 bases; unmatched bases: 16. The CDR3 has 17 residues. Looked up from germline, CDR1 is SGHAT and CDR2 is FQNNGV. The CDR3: CASRSLRRQRGAGELFF. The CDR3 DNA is TGTGCCAGCAGAAGTCTCAGACGTCAGCGGGGAGCCGGGGAGCTGTTTTTT. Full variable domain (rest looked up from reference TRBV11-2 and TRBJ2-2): EAGVAQSPRYKIIEKRQSVAFWCNPISGHATLYWYQQILGQGPKLLIQFQNNGVVDDSQLPKDRFSAERLKGVDSTLKIQPAKLEDSAVYLCASRSLRRQRGAGELFFGEGSRLTVL.

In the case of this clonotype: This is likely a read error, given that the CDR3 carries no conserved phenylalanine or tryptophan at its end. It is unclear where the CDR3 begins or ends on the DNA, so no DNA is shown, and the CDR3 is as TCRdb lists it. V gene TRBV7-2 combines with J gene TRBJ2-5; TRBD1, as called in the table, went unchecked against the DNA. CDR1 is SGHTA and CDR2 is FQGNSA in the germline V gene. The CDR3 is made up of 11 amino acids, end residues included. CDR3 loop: CASSLAGDRVL.

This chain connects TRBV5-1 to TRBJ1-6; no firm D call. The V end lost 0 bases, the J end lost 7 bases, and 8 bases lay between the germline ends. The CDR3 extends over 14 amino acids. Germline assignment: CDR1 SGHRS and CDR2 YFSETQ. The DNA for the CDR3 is TGCGCCAGCAGCTTGGGACACCAGAATTCACCCCTCCACTTT. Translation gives CASSLGHQNSPLHF.

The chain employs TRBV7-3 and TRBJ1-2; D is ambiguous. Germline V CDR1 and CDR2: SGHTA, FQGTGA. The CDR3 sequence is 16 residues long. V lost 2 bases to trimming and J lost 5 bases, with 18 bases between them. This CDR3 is CASSLEIRGILYGYTF. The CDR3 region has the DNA TGTGCCAGCAGCTTAGAAATCCGGGGAATCTTATATGGCTACACCTTC.

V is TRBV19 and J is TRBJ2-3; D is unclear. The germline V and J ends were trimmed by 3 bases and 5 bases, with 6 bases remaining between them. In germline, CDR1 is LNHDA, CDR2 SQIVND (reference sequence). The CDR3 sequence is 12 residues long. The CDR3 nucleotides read TGTGCCAGTAGTATCTTGAGAGATACGCAGTATTTT. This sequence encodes CASSILRDTQYF.

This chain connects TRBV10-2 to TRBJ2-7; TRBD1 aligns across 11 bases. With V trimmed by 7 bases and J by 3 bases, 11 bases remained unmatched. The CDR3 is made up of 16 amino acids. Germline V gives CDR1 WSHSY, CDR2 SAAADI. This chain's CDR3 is CASNAGTGGMDYEQYF. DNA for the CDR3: TGCGCCAGCAACGCCGGGACAGGGGGGATGGACTACGAGCAGTACTTC.

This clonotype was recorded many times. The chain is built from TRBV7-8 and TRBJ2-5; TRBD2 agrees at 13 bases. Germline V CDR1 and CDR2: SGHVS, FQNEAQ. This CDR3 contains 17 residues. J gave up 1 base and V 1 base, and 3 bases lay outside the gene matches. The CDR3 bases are TGTGCCAGCAGCTTAGGTCGGACTAGCGGGGGCCAAGAGACCCAGTACTTC. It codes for CASSLGRTSGGQETQYF.

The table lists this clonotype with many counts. The CDR3 sequence is CASSLRGYTGELFF. In DNA form, the CDR3 reads TGTGCCAGCAGCTTGCGGGGTTACACCGGGGAGCTGTTTTTT. This chain joins TRBV5-6 and TRBJ2-2, with D tentatively TRBD2 (5 bases). Per germline, CDR1 SGHDT and CDR2 YYEEEE. This CDR3 is 14 amino acids long. V lost 1 base and J 3 bases, leaving 7 bases between the germline ends.

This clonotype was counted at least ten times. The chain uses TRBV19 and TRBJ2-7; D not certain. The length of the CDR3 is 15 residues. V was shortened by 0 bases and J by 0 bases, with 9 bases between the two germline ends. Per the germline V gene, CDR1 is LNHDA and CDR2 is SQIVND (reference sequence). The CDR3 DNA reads TGTGCCAGTAGTATAGATAAGGGTTCCTCCTACGAGCAGTACTTC. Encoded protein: CASSIDKGSSYEQYF.

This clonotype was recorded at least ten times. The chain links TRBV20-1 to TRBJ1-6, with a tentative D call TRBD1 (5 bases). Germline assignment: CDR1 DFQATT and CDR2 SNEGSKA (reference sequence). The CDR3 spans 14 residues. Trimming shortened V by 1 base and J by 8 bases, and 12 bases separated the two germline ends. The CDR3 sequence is CSARAGGPYSPLHF. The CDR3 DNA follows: TGCAGTGCTAGAGCGGGGGGACCCTATTCACCCCTCCACTTT.

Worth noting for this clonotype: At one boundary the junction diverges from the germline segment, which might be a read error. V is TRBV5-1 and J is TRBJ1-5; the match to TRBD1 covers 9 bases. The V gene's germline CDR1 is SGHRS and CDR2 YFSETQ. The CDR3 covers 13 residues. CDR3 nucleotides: TGTGCCAGCGCAGTACAGGGGGCCACTACCGTGCATTTT. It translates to CASAVQGATTVHF.

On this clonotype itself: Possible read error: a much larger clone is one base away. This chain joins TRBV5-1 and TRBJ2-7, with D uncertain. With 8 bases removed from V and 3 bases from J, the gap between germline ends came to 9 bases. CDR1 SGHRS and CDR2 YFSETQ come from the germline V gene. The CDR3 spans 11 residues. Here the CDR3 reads CASQSDYEQYF. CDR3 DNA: TGCGCCAGTCAGAGCGACTACGAGCAGTACTTC.

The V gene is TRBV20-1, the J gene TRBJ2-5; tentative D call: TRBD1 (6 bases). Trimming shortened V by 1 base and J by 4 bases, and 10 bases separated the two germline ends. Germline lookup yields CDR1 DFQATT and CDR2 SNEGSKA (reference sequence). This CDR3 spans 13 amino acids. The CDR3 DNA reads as TGCAGTGCTAGAGTGGGGGCCGGAGAGACCCAGTACTTC. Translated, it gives CSARVGAGETQYF.

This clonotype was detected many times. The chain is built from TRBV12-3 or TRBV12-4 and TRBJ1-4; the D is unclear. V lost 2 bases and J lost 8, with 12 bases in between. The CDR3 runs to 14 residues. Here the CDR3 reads CASSLRSVPEKLFF. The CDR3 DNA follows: TGTGCCAGCAGTTTAAGGTCTGTTCCCGAAAAACTGTTTTTT.

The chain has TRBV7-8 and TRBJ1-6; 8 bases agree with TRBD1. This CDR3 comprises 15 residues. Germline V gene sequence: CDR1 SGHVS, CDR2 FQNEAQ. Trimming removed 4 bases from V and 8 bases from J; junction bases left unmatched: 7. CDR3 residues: CASSSTGTGDSPLHF. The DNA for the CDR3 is TGTGCCAGCAGCTCGACAGGGACAGGTGATTCACCCCTCCACTTT.

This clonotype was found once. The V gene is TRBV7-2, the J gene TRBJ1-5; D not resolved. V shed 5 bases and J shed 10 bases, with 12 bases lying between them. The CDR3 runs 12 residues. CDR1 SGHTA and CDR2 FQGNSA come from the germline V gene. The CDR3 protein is CASSPGPGPQHF. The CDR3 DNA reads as TGTGCCAGCAGCCCTGGACCCGGCCCCCAGCATTTT.

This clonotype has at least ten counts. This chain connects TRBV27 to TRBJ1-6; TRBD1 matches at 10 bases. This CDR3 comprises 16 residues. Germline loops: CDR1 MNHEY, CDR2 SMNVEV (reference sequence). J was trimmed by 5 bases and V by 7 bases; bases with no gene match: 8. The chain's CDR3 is CASTNPGQGHNSPLHF. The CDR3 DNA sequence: TGTGCCAGCACCAATCCGGGACAGGGGCATAATTCACCCCTCCACTTT.

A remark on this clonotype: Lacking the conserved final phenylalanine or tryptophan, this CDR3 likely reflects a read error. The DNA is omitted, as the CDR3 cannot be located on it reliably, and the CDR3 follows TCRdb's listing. The CDR3 loop is CASRTTGGDERFS. This rearrangement joins TRBV7-8 to TRBJ2-1; the table's TRBD1 call for D was not verified on the DNA. Germline CDR1 is SGHVS and CDR2 is FQNEAQ. The CDR3 spans 13 residues, counting both ends.

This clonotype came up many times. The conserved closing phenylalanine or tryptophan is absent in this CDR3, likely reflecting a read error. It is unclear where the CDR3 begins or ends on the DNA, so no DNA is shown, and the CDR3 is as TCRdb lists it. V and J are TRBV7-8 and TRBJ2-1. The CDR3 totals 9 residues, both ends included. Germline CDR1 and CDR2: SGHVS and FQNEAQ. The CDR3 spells CASSPLNLL.

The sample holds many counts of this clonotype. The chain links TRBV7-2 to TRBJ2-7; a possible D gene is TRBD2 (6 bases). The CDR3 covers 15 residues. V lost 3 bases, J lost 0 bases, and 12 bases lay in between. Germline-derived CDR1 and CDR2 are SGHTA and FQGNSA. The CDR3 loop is CASSLGGANSYEQYF. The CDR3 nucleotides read TGTGCCAGCAGCTTGGGCGGGGCCAACTCCTACGAGCAGTACTTC.

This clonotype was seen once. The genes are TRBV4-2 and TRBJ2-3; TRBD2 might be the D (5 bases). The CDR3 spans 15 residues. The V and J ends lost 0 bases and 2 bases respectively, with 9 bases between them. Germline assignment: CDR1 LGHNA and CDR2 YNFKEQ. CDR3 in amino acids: CASSQERLATDTQYF. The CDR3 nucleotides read TGTGCCAGCAGCCAAGAGAGGCTAGCCACAGATACGCAGTATTTT.

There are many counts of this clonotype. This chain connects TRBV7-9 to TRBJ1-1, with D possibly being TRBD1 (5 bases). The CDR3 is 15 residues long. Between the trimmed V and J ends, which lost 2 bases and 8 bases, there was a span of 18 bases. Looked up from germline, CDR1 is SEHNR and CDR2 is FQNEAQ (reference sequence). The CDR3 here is CASSLISARDREAFF. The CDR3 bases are TGTGCCAGCAGCTTAATCTCTGCCAGGGATAGGGAAGCTTTCTTT.

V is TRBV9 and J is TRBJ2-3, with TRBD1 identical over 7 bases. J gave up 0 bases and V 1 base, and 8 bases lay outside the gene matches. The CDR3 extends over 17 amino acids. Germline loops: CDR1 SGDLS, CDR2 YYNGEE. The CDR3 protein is CASSVIGEGGSTDTQYF. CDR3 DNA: TGTGCCAGCAGCGTAATAGGTGAAGGGGGCAGCACAGATACGCAGTATTTT.